The clone carrying this TCR beta chain was seen a handful of times. The antigen is undetermined. Every isolated RNA sample was fully reverse transcribed, so sequencing captured expressed TCRB transcripts. This table comes from immunoSEQ multiplex PCR, and its TCRdb copy is limited to in-frame clones, with some not included. The profile shows some 330,000 clones, around an eighth of them singletons. CDR1 and CDR2 (germline): SEHNR, FQNEAQ (reference sequence). V lost 2 bases, J lost 8 bases, and 5 bases stayed unmatched. The CDR3 contains 14 residues. The data were obtained in a study of beta chain features in type 1 diabetes. Study findings and constraints: Researchers reported that naive, central memory and Treg TCRB repertoires appeared more similar in patients than in healthy donors. Among patients with Type 1 diabetes, TCRB CDR3s were moderately but significantly shorter in every one of the four CD4+ subsets. There was no resolution here of whether HLA type influences TCRB rearrangement. Cells carrying high TCR expression could end up over-represented when cDNA is sequenced.

In all sorted populations, purity surpassed 95%. The sequencing sample was made of naive CD4+ T cells from blood. This sequence joins TRBV7-9 and TRBJ1-4, with 7 nucleotides matching TRBD1. The origin of this receptor is a woman aged 18-35 years with type 1 diabetes. CDR3 region: CASSLSSGGEKLFF. DNA of the CDR3: TGTGCCAGCAGCTTATCGTCAGGGGGAGAAAAACTGTTTTTT.